The next 20 T cell receptor beta chains were all read from a single sample in a study of T cells in Graves' hyperthyroidism and ophthalmopathy. Amplification yielded TCR beta CDR3 regions, with RNA transcripts as the source. First-round RT-PCR targeting the TCR CDR3 was performed with the HTBI primer set. TCRdb re-derived calls from the multiplex PCR reads in MiXCR, one entry per CDR3 protein. The sample has 480,000 or so distinct CDR3 sequences; around 50% are singletons. Sequencing was done on a sample of peripheral blood or thyroid tissue (not recorded which). These receptors were taken from an adult woman with Graves' disease, either hyperthyroidism or ophthalmopathy (not recorded which).

The chain has TRBV12-3 or TRBV12-4 and TRBJ1-1; D might be TRBD1 (5 bases). There are 13 residues in the CDR3. Trimming pared 6 bases from V and 11 bases from J, leaving 19 bases between. CDR3 sequence reads: CASRRETAGEAFF. CDR3 sequence (DNA): TGTGCCAGCAGGAGAGAGACAGCCGGGGAGGCTTTCTTT.

This clonotype was seen more than once but under ten times. The chain recombines TRBV20-1 with TRBJ2-7; tentative D call: TRBD1 (5 bases). The J call may be wrong; the DNA end is better matched by TRBJ2-5. The CDR3 has 12 residues. Germline values: CDR1 DFQATT, CDR2 SNEGSKA (reference sequence). The DNA of the CDR3 is TGCAGTGCTGGGGCACCCACAGAGACCCAGTACTTC. Amino acids: CSAGAPTETQYF.

This clonotype was seen once. The chain recombines TRBV2 with TRBJ1-5, with 8 bases lining up with TRBD1. CDR3 length: 15 amino acids. V lost 10 bases and J lost 0; bases outside the gene matches: 8. Germline V lookup: CDR1 SNHLY, CDR2 FYNNEI. Here the CDR3 reads CATKLTGDSNQPQHF. The CDR3 coding sequence is TGTGCCACCAAGTTGACAGGGGATAGCAATCAGCCCCAGCATTTT.

Only one count was recorded for this clonotype. The DNA is omitted, as the CDR3 cannot be located on it reliably, and the CDR3 follows TCRdb's listing. The chain employs TRBV10-3 and TRBJ2-6; TRBD2, as called in the table, went unchecked against the DNA. Germline V gene data show CDR1 as ENHRY and CDR2 as SYGVKD. The CDR3 is 14 residues long, ends included. CDR3 region: CAWGRGSWARTEAF.

With regard to this clonotype: Likely a read error: the CDR3 ends without its conserved phenylalanine or tryptophan. The DNA is omitted, as the CDR3 cannot be located on it reliably, and the CDR3 follows TCRdb's listing. CDR3: CASSSTLRT. The chain recombines TRBV7-2 with TRBJ2-7; TRBD2, the table's D call, was not compared with the DNA. Germline CDR1 SGHTA, CDR2 FQGNSA. The CDR3 has 9 amino acids, counting both end residues.

Remarks on this clonotype: A much larger clonotype is one base distant, so this may be a read error. This sequence joins TRBV7-9 and TRBJ2-2, with D perhaps TRBD2 (6 bases). Trimming left V 5 bases short and J 4 bases short, with 11 bases between. This CDR3 is built from 14 residues. In germline, CDR1 is SEHNR, CDR2 FQNEAQ (reference sequence). The CDR3 DNA reads as TGTGCCAGCAGCCACCGGGAGCGCACCGGGGAGCTGTTTTTT. Protein product: CASSHRERTGELFF.

The table lists this clonotype with many counts. This chain links TRBV20-1 with TRBJ2-7, with D unresolved. Looked up from germline, CDR1 is DFQATT and CDR2 is SNEGSKA (reference sequence). Trimming took 3 bases from V and 0 from J, leaving 12 bases between them. CDR3 size: 14 residues. CDR3: CSARRAQYSYEQYF. The CDR3 DNA reads as TGCAGTGCTAGGAGAGCGCAATACTCCTACGAGCAGTACTTC.

The chain has TRBV12-3 or TRBV12-4 and TRBJ2-5, with 10 bases lining up with TRBD2. The CDR3 runs 14 residues. After removal of 3 bases from V and 4 bases from J, the junction contained 2 bases not matched to a gene. The CDR3 DNA follows: TGTGCCAGCAGTTTCCTAGCGGGAGCAGAGACCCAGTACTTC. It translates to CASSFLAGAETQYF.

This chain uses TRBV30 with TRBJ1-1; 7 bases map to TRBD1. There are 14 residues in the CDR3. CDR1 GTSNPN and CDR2 SVGIG come from the germline V gene (reference sequence). The ends lost 6 bases at V and 3 bases at J; junction bases unmatched: 10. CDR3 DNA: TGTGCCTGCGATTACAGGGGTCAGGACACTGAAGCTTTCTTT. Protein product: CACDYRGQDTEAFF.

The chain carries TRBV7-2 and TRBJ1-5; 9 bases align to TRBD1. CDR1 is SGHTA, CDR2 FQGNSA, per germline. V lost 1 base, J lost 4 bases, and 5 bases stayed unmatched. The CDR3 is 16 residues long. DNA for the CDR3: TGTGCCAGCAGCTTAGGAGGGACAGGGTTAAATCAGCCCCAGCATTTT. It yields the protein CASSLGGTGLNQPQHF.

This chain joins TRBV20-1 and TRBJ1-5, with D unclear. Germline-derived CDR1 and CDR2 are DFQATT and SNEGSKA (reference sequence). The V end lost 7 bases, the J end lost 3 bases, and 16 bases lay between the germline ends. The CDR3 runs to 14 residues. The DNA for the CDR3 is TGCAGTGGGCAGAGGGCGGATTTCAATCAGCCCCAGCATTTT. Translated, it gives CSGQRADFNQPQHF.

V and J are TRBV25-1 and TRBJ2-6, with D possibly TRBD2 on 6 matching bases. The germline V gene has CDR1 MGHDK and CDR2 SYGVNS. This CDR3 is built from 16 residues. With 5 bases removed from V and 4 bases from J, the gap between germline ends came to 15 bases. CDR3 protein: CASSQMSGVGANVLTF. The CDR3, as DNA: TGTGCCAGCAGTCAAATGTCGGGGGTAGGGGCCAACGTCCTGACTTTC.

J is TRBJ2-5 and V is TRBV7-3; 10 bases match TRBD1. Germline loops: CDR1 SGHTA, CDR2 FQGTGA. The CDR3 extends over 15 amino acids. The V gene end was trimmed by 2 bases and the J gene end by 0 bases; junction bases not matched to a gene: 0. The CDR3 DNA is TGTGCCAGCAGCTTAGGACAGGGGGACCAAGAGACCCAGTACTTC. Amino acids: CASSLGQGDQETQYF.

The chain employs TRBV10-2 and TRBJ2-7, with D perhaps TRBD1 (5 bases). Deletions cut 8 bases from V and 1 base from J, with 12 bases between. Germline V lookup: CDR1 WSHSY, CDR2 SAAADI. The CDR3 length is 13 residues. DNA of the CDR3: TGCGCCAGCCTGGGCAGGGCGTCCTACGAGCAGTACTTC. Translating gives CASLGRASYEQYF.

This clonotype was recorded at least ten times. The V call is TRBV6-2 or TRBV6-3, the J call TRBJ1-1; the match to TRBD1 covers 7 bases. Germline CDR1 and CDR2: MNHEY and SVGEGT. This CDR3 has 14 amino acids. With V trimmed by 0 bases and J by 5 bases, 3 bases remained unmatched. This CDR3 is CASSYSGGQTEAFF. CDR3 nucleotides: TGTGCCAGCAGTTACTCGGGGGGACAGACTGAAGCTTTCTTT.

This clonotype was detected a few times. The gene calls are TRBV10-3 and TRBJ2-7; D may correspond to TRBD1 or TRBD2 (6 bases each). V lost 0 bases and J lost 2, with 17 bases in between. The CDR3 has 17 residues. CDR1 is ENHRY, CDR2 SYGVKD, per germline. In DNA, the CDR3 is TGTGCCATCAGTGAGTCAACCGGGGGAAACAGGGCCTACGAGCAGTACTTC. Its protein is CAISESTGGNRAYEQYF.

In regard to this clonotype: A junction boundary mismatches the germline segment, possibly from a read error. J is TRBJ1-1 and V is TRBV13; D might be TRBD1 (5 bases). The CDR3 runs 15 residues. The germline V gene encodes CDR1 PRHDT and CDR2 FYEKMQ (reference sequence). The CDR3 sequence is CASSLQGNMNTEVFF. In nucleotides, the CDR3 is TGTGCCAGCAGCTTACAGGGTAACATGAACACTGAAGTTTTCTTT.

This clonotype showed up many times. This chain links TRBV12-3 or TRBV12-4 with TRBJ1-4, with 10 positions matching TRBD1. The CDR3 has 13 residues. With 5 bases clipped from V and 8 bases from J, the junction kept 2 bases outside the gene matches. The CDR3 sequence is CASSVDRGEKLFF. As DNA, the CDR3 is TGTGCCAGCAGTGTGGACAGGGGGGAAAAACTGTTTTTT.

Ten or more counts support this clonotype. The chain joins TRBV7-9 to TRBJ2-5; TRBD2 is a possible D gene (6 bases). Deletions cut 5 bases from V and 2 bases from J, with 15 bases between. The CDR3 is made up of 15 amino acids. CDR1 and CDR2 from the germline V gene are SEHNR and FQNEAQ (reference sequence). The CDR3 is CASSHLGGLQETQYF. The CDR3 region has the DNA TGTGCCAGCAGCCACTTGGGAGGACTACAAGAGACCCAGTACTTC.

Concerning this clonotype: The junction shows a germline mismatch at one end, possibly a read error. The rearrangement links TRBV7-2 to TRBJ2-5, with D possibly called TRBD1 or TRBD2 (5 bases each). Germline assignment: CDR1 SGHTA and CDR2 FQGNSA. The CDR3 runs 16 residues. CDR3 residues: CANSPTLRDLQETQYF. CDR3 nucleotides: TGTGCCAACAGCCCTACGCTCCGGGACCTCCAAGAGACCCAGTACTTC.